A selection of T cell receptor beta chains follows, all from one sample in a study of Graves' ophthalmopathy and Graves' hyperthyroidism. Via MiXCR, TCRdb re-called the multiplex PCR reads, giving one row per CDR3 protein. The repertoire includes roughly 160,000 distinct CDR3 sequences, over 35% of them detected once, and 4.5% to 6% sits in the top ten. The sequencing input was peripheral blood. The receptors were gathered from a woman in her 40s with Graves' ophthalmopathy. CDR3s include the opening cysteine and the closing phenylalanine or tryptophan. Fields, in order: D gene, clone size, V gene, J gene, CDR3 protein, CDR3 DNA. A D gene is named only where the DNA matches it firmly. Rows may omit the clone size; those that give it use once, few, many or a size class.

D gene: NA; clone size: NA; V gene: TRBV6-5; J gene: TRBJ1-6; CDR3 protein: CASSLRFRAASNNSPLHF; CDR3 DNA: TGTGCCAGCAGTTTAAGGTTTCGGGCCGCCAGTAATAATTCACCCCTCCACTTT
D gene: NA; clone size: NA; V gene: TRBV4-1; J gene: TRBJ2-2; CDR3 protein: CASRLEDRPGELFF; CDR3 DNA: TGCGCCAGCAGATTAGAGGACCGACCCGGGGAGCTGTTTTTT
D gene: NA; clone size: few; V gene: TRBV10-3; J gene: TRBJ2-5; CDR3 protein: CAISESDSPQETQYF; CDR3 DNA: TGTGCCATCAGTGAGTCAGACAGCCCCCAAGAGACCCAGTACTTC
D gene: NA; clone size: many; V gene: TRBV7-3; J gene: TRBJ1-1; CDR3 protein: CASSLSGGMNTEAFF; CDR3 DNA: TGTGCCAGCAGCTTATCGGGGGGCATGAACACTGAAGCTTTCTTT
D gene: NA; clone size: many; V gene: TRBV18; J gene: TRBJ1-5; CDR3 protein: CASSPLSSHSNQPQHF; CDR3 DNA: TGTGCCAGCTCACCTCTCTCCAGTCATAGCAATCAGCCCCAGCATTTT
D gene: NA; clone size: many; V gene: TRBV7-9; J gene: TRBJ2-7; CDR3 protein: CASSHTRGPVMEQYF; CDR3 DNA: TGTGCCAGCAGCCATACTAGAGGCCCCGTCATGGAGCAGTACTTC
D gene: NA; clone size: few; V gene: TRBV12-3/TRBV12-4; J gene: TRBJ1-1; CDR3 protein: CASSLGQGLEAFF; CDR3 DNA: TGTGCCAGCAGTTTAGGTCAGGGGTTGGAAGCTTTCTTT
D gene: NA; clone size: many; V gene: TRBV7-2; J gene: TRBJ1-1; CDR3 protein: CASSLSGLAGREAFF; CDR3 DNA: TGTGCCAGCAGCTTATCAGGGCTCGCGGGCCGAGAAGCTTTCTTT
D gene: NA; clone size: NA; V gene: TRBV7-8; J gene: TRBJ1-2; CDR3 protein: CASSLLRVPSYGYTF; CDR3 DNA: TGTGCCAGCAGCTTACTGAGGGTCCCTAGCTATGGCTACACCTTC
D gene: NA; clone size: many; V gene: TRBV2; J gene: TRBJ2-4; CDR3 protein: CASSADSEKNIQYF; CDR3 DNA: TGTGCCAGCAGTGCCGACTCCGAGAAAAACATTCAGTACTTC
D gene: NA; clone size: many; V gene: TRBV3-1; J gene: TRBJ1-1; CDR3 protein: CASSQDRGGTGLANTEAFF; CDR3 DNA: TGTGCCAGCAGCCAAGATCGGGGGGGGACTGGGCTGGCGAACACTGAAGCTTTCTTT
D gene: TRBD1; clone size: NA; V gene: TRBV11-2; J gene: TRBJ1-1; CDR3 protein: CASSETGGIGDTEAFF; CDR3 DNA: TGTGCCAGCAGCGAAACAGGGGGCATAGGGGACACTGAAGCTTTCTTT
D gene: NA; clone size: few; V gene: TRBV6-1; J gene: TRBJ1-1; CDR3 protein: CASSEIQGNTEAFF; CDR3 DNA: TGTGCCAGCAGTGAAATCCAGGGGAACACTGAAGCTTTCTTT
D gene: TRBD1; clone size: NA; V gene: TRBV6-2/TRBV6-3; J gene: TRBJ1-2; CDR3 protein: CASSPLERTGAFSYGYTF; CDR3 DNA: TGTGCCAGCAGCCCCCTCGAGAGGACAGGGGCTTTCTCCTATGGCTACACCTTC
D gene: NA; clone size: many; V gene: TRBV11-2; J gene: TRBJ2-5; CDR3 protein: CASSTPIRETQYF; CDR3 DNA: TGTGCCAGCAGCACCCCAATCCGGGAGACCCAGTACTTC
D gene: NA; clone size: NA; V gene: TRBV6-1; J gene: TRBJ2-7; CDR3 protein: CASSETGGTYEQYF; CDR3 DNA: TGTGCCAGCAGTGAGACGGGGGGCACCTACGAGCAGTACTTC
D gene: NA; clone size: NA; V gene: TRBV12-3/TRBV12-4; J gene: TRBJ1-2; CDR3 protein: CASSKRQDYGYTF; CDR3 DNA: TGTGCCAGCAGTAAACGACAGGACTATGGCTACACCTTC
D gene: NA; clone size: many; V gene: TRBV7-2; J gene: TRBJ1-5; CDR3 protein: CASSLGWGASNQPQHF; CDR3 DNA: TGTGCCAGCAGCTTAGGTTGGGGGGCGAGCAATCAGCCCCAGCATTTT
D gene: NA; clone size: NA; V gene: TRBV12-3/TRBV12-4; J gene: TRBJ1-1; CDR3 protein: CASSPLRGATEAFF; CDR3 DNA: TGTGCCAGCAGTCCATTGAGGGGAGCCACTGAAGCTTTCTTT
D gene: NA; clone size: NA; V gene: TRBV6-2/TRBV6-3; J gene: TRBJ2-7; CDR3 protein: CASSYPGTYEQYF; CDR3 DNA: TGTGCCAGCAGTTACCCAGGTACCTACGAGCAGTACTTC
D gene: TRBD2; clone size: NA; V gene: TRBV12-3/TRBV12-4; J gene: TRBJ2-7; CDR3 protein: CASSSGTRWGSYEQYF; CDR3 DNA: TGTGCCAGCAGTTCCGGGACTAGGTGGGGCTCCTACGAGCAGTACTTC
D gene: NA; clone size: many; V gene: TRBV20-1; J gene: TRBJ2-5; CDR3 protein: CSATGRGAEETQYF; CDR3 DNA: TGCAGTGCTACTGGGAGGGGGGCCGAAGAGACCCAGTACTTC
D gene: NA; clone size: many; V gene: TRBV2; J gene: TRBJ2-5; CDR3 protein: CASSALETQYF; CDR3 DNA: TGTGCCAGCAGTGCTCTAGAGACCCAGTACTTC
D gene: NA; clone size: NA; V gene: TRBV6-1; J gene: TRBJ1-1; CDR3 protein: CASGVDRNTEAFF; CDR3 DNA: TGTGCCAGCGGTGTGGACAGGAACACTGAAGCTTTCTTT
D gene: NA; clone size: NA; V gene: TRBV6-1; J gene: TRBJ2-7; CDR3 protein: CASSEALALYEQYF; CDR3 DNA: TGTGCCAGCAGTGAAGCCCTAGCGCTCTACGAGCAGTACTTC
D gene: TRBD1; clone size: many; V gene: TRBV30; J gene: TRBJ1-2; CDR3 protein: CAWSSTGEGYTF; CDR3 DNA: TGTGCCTGGAGTTCGACAGGGGAAGGCTACACCTTC
D gene: TRBD2; clone size: NA; V gene: TRBV6-5; J gene: TRBJ2-3; CDR3 protein: CASVRGGSTDTQYF; CDR3 DNA: TGTGCCAGCGTTCGGGGCGGGAGTACAGATACGCAGTATTTT
D gene: TRBD1; clone size: many; V gene: TRBV5-1; J gene: TRBJ2-6; CDR3 protein: CASSFRQGSSGANVLTF; CDR3 DNA: TGCGCCAGCAGCTTCCGACAGGGAAGCTCTGGGGCCAACGTCCTGACTTTC
D gene: NA; clone size: many; V gene: TRBV7-9; J gene: TRBJ1-5; CDR3 protein: CASSLGEGNNQPQHF; CDR3 DNA: TGTGCCAGCAGCTTAGGTGAGGGGAACAATCAGCCCCAGCATTTT
D gene: NA; clone size: few; V gene: TRBV6-1; J gene: TRBJ2-2; CDR3 protein: CASSQGRAVGELFF; CDR3 DNA: TGTGCCAGCAGTCAGGGCAGGGCCGTCGGGGAGCTGTTTTTT
D gene: TRBD2; clone size: many; V gene: TRBV4-3; J gene: TRBJ2-1; CDR3 protein: CASSQDRASLAGTHEQFF; CDR3 DNA: TGCGCCAGCAGCCAAGACAGGGCATCACTAGCGGGAACCCATGAGCAGTTCTTC
D gene: NA; clone size: NA; V gene: TRBV7-2; J gene: TRBJ2-5; CDR3 protein: CASSFIRAWETQYF; CDR3 DNA: TGTGCCAGCAGCTTCATAAGGGCCTGGGAGACCCAGTACTTC
D gene: TRBD2; clone size: many; V gene: TRBV6-1; J gene: TRBJ2-7; CDR3 protein: CASRTSGGVSYEQYF; CDR3 DNA: TGTGCCAGCAGGACTAGCGGGGGCGTAAGTTACGAGCAGTACTTC
D gene: NA; clone size: many; V gene: TRBV2; J gene: TRBJ2-7; CDR3 protein: CASRQTYEQYF; CDR3 DNA: TGTGCCAGCAGGCAGACCTACGAGCAGTACTTC
D gene: NA; clone size: NA; V gene: TRBV2; J gene: TRBJ2-2; CDR3 protein: CASRMGEASGELFF; CDR3 DNA: TGTGCCAGCAGGATGGGGGAGGCGTCCGGGGAGCTGTTTTTT
D gene: NA; clone size: NA; V gene: TRBV6-1; J gene: TRBJ2-5; CDR3 protein: CASSVLDTAGYF; CDR3 DNA: TGTGCCAGCAGTGTTCTTGACACGGCTGGGTACTTC
D gene: NA; clone size: many; V gene: TRBV6-2/TRBV6-3; J gene: TRBJ2-7; CDR3 protein: CASSTGTIYEQYF; CDR3 DNA: TGTGCCAGCAGTACAGGGACTATCTACGAGCAGTACTTC
D gene: NA; clone size: many; V gene: TRBV12-3/TRBV12-4; J gene: TRBJ1-1; CDR3 protein: CASSFRQPGNTEAFF; CDR3 DNA: TGTGCCAGCAGCTTTAGACAGCCTGGGAACACTGAAGCTTTCTTT
D gene: NA; clone size: NA; V gene: TRBV27; J gene: TRBJ2-5; CDR3 protein: CASSLSSTVVETQYF; CDR3 DNA: TGTGCCAGCAGTTTATCGTCCACCGTCGTTGAGACCCAGTACTTC
D gene: TRBD1; clone size: NA; V gene: TRBV29-1; J gene: TRBJ1-1; CDR3 protein: CSGRDRRNTEAFF; CDR3 DNA: TGCAGCGGCCGGGACAGGAGGAACACTGAAGCTTTCTTT
D gene: NA; clone size: many; V gene: TRBV20-1; J gene: TRBJ2-5; CDR3 protein: CSARRGGEETQYF; CDR3 DNA: TGCAGTGCTAGAAGGGGGGGGGAAGAGACCCAGTACTTC
D gene: NA; clone size: NA; V gene: TRBV12-3/TRBV12-4; J gene: TRBJ2-5; CDR3 protein: CASTSDQQETQYF; CDR3 DNA: TGTGCCAGCACCTCGGACCAACAAGAGACCCAGTACTTC
D gene: TRBD2; clone size: NA; V gene: TRBV10-3; J gene: TRBJ2-7; CDR3 protein: CAIRLASAYEQYF; CDR3 DNA: TGTGCCATCAGACTAGCGTCGGCCTACGAGCAGTACTTC
D gene: TRBD1; clone size: many; V gene: TRBV6-5; J gene: TRBJ1-2; CDR3 protein: CASRGTGGGYTF; CDR3 DNA: TGTGCCAGCAGGGGGACAGGAGGCGGCTACACCTTC
D gene: TRBD1; clone size: NA; V gene: TRBV6-5; J gene: TRBJ2-5; CDR3 protein: CASSYGMTGVQETQYF; CDR3 DNA: TGTGCCAGCAGTTACGGAATGACAGGGGTTCAAGAGACCCAGTACTTC
D gene: TRBD1; clone size: once; V gene: TRBV30; J gene: TRBJ2-5; CDR3 protein: CAWGQGTGSETQYF; CDR3 DNA: TGTGCCTGGGGACAGGGGACCGGTTCAGAGACCCAGTACTTC
D gene: NA; clone size: NA; V gene: TRBV12-3/TRBV12-4; J gene: TRBJ2-5; CDR3 protein: CASSLKGPGAQTQYF; CDR3 DNA: TGTGCCAGCAGTTTAAAAGGCCCCGGGGCGCAGACCCAGTACTTC
D gene: TRBD1; clone size: many; V gene: TRBV6-2/TRBV6-3; J gene: TRBJ1-2; CDR3 protein: CASTRQGGYGYTF; CDR3 DNA: TGTGCCAGCACCAGACAGGGTGGCTATGGCTACACCTTC
D gene: NA; clone size: NA; V gene: TRBV14; J gene: TRBJ1-5; CDR3 protein: CASSPSYFNQPQHF; CDR3 DNA: TGTGCCAGCAGCCCGTCGTATTTCAATCAGCCCCAGCATTTT
D gene: NA; clone size: once; V gene: TRBV7-6; J gene: TRBJ2-2; CDR3 protein: CASSLSLTPNTGELFF; CDR3 DNA: TGTGCCAGCAGCTTATCTCTCACACCGAACACCGGGGAGCTGTTTTTT